This T cell receptor beta chain is drawn from a study of identical twins. The ends were cut back, 1 base at V and 1 base at J, with 8 bases in the middle. Germline-derived CDR1 and CDR2 are SGHDT and YYEEEE. The CDR3 length is 14 residues. Template switching added a universal primer site, and cDNA bore unique molecular identifiers. Each CDR3 protein gets one entry after TCRdb re-called the 5' RACE reads with MiXCR. Of approximately 1.8 million distinct CDR3 sequences in the sample, about 30% were seen once. The sequence derives from a newborn girl in good health. Material for sequencing was cord blood. The V gene is TRBV5-6, the J gene TRBJ2-5, with D possibly being TRBD1 (5 bases). DNA of the CDR3: TGTGCCAGCAGCTTGAGGGGCATCCAAGAGACCCAGTACTTC. Translation gives CASSLRGIQETQYF.